The 24 T cell receptor beta chains presented below share a single source sample, sequenced in a study of radiotherapy plus CTLA-4 blockade in lung cancer. TCRdb's table, derived via immunoSEQ multiplex PCR, lists solely in-frame clones and lacks some. This table holds 75,000 to 100,000 clones, almost 90% found once. Material: peripheral blood, obtained from a patient treated with radiotherapy plus ipilimumab. The receptors stem from a human donor with non-small cell lung cancer that progressed on radiotherapy plus ipilimumab.

The chain combines TRBV29-1 with TRBJ1-1; no definite D call. This CDR3 region has 15 residues. Trimming pared 3 bases from V and 0 bases from J, leaving 14 bases between. The germline CDR1 and CDR2 sequences are SQVTM and ANQGSEA. The CDR3 region is CSVDRGKPMNTEAFF. The CDR3, as DNA: TGCAGCGTTGATCGTGGCAAACCAATGAACACTGAAGCTTTCTTT.

Regarding this clone: Other DNA sequences within the sample encode an identical CDR3. The chain couples TRBV6-5 to TRBJ2-5, with D hard to call. V lost 2 bases, J lost 4 bases, and 2 bases lay in between. Germline V gives CDR1 MNHEY, CDR2 SVGAGI. This CDR3 region has 11 residues. The DNA of the CDR3 is TGTGCCAGCAGTTACGGAGAGACCCAGTACTTC. Protein: CASSYGETQYF.

This chain links TRBV11-2 with TRBJ2-1, with D perhaps TRBD2 (5 bases). Trimming left V 4 bases short and J 7 bases short, with 20 bases between. This CDR3 region has 16 residues. The V gene's germline CDR1 is SGHAT and CDR2 FQNNGV. CDR3 sequence (DNA): TGTGCCAGCAGCTGGTTTGTCGGGGAGAGGGAGAATGAGCAGTTCTTC. Translation: CASSWFVGERENEQFF.

This rearrangement joins TRBV6-5 to TRBJ1-5; D gene unclear. With 0 bases removed from V and 0 bases from J, the gap between germline ends came to 6 bases. There are 15 residues in the CDR3. CDR1 is MNHEY, CDR2 SVGAGI, per germline. The CDR3 DNA is TGTGCCAGCAGTTACTCCTCGGGTAGCAATCAGCCCCAGCATTTT. Amino acids: CASSYSSGSNQPQHF.

The chain carries TRBV6-5 and TRBJ1-2; D might be TRBD1 (6 bases). Germline V gene data show CDR1 as MNHEY and CDR2 as SVGAGI. Trimming removed 5 bases at V and 6 bases at J, with 16 bases between. The CDR3 consists of 14 residues. The CDR3 DNA reads as TGTGCCAGCAGTGTCGGAAGGGGGGCGAATGGCTACACCTTC. Residues: CASSVGRGANGYTF.

This rearrangement joins TRBV7-2 to TRBJ2-7, with D tentatively TRBD1 (5 bases). This CDR3 contains 18 residues. Trimming took 1 base from V and 3 from J, leaving 22 bases between them. The germline gives CDR1 SGHTA, CDR2 FQGNSA. The CDR3 is CASSLERAPAGWFYEQYF. CDR3 DNA sequence: TGTGCCAGCAGCTTAGAAAGGGCCCCAGCAGGGTGGTTCTACGAGCAGTACTTC.

This chain uses TRBV5-1 with TRBJ2-7; 9 nucleotides line up with TRBD2. Germline CDR1 is SGHRS and CDR2 is YFSETQ. V lost 5 bases, J lost 5 bases, and 8 bases stayed unmatched. This CDR3 comprises 14 residues. The CDR3 nucleotides read TGCGCCAGCAGTGCGGGGGGGCCGGTGCACGAGCAGTACTTC. This sequence encodes CASSAGGPVHEQYF. The full variable domain, with the rest looked up from reference TRBV5-1 and TRBJ2-7, is KAGVTQTPRYLIKTRGQQVTLSCSPISGHRSVSWYQQTPGQGLQFLFEYFSETQRNKGNFPGRFSGRQFSNSRSEMNVSTLELGDSALYLCASSAGGPVHEQYFGPGTRLTVT.

This chain links TRBV27 with TRBJ1-1, with 7 bases aligning to TRBD1. There are 14 residues in the CDR3. V was clipped by 6 bases and J by 2 bases; unmatched bases: 6. CDR1 is MNHEY, CDR2 SMNVEV, per germline (reference sequence). This CDR3 is CASRRTGENTEAFF. The DNA of the CDR3 is TGTGCCAGCAGAAGGACAGGAGAAAACACTGAAGCTTTCTTT.

V gene TRBV20-1 combines with J gene TRBJ1-1; D uncertain. V gave up 7 bases and J gave up 5 bases, with 11 bases separating them. This CDR3 has 11 amino acids. Germline CDR1 reads DFQATT; CDR2 reads SNEGSKA (reference sequence). Written as DNA, the CDR3 is TGCAGTGTAAGTGCAACGACTGAAGCTTTCTTT. Its translation: CSVSATTEAFF.

The chain employs TRBV5-1 and TRBJ1-2, with 8 bases that match TRBD1. The CDR3 spans 17 residues. In germline, CDR1 is SGHRS, CDR2 YFSETQ. The ends lost 5 bases at V and 0 bases at J; junction bases unmatched: 12. The chain's CDR3 is CASRPVYRGLANYGYTF. For the CDR3, the DNA is TGCGCCAGCAGACCGGTGTACAGGGGGTTAGCTAACTATGGCTACACCTTC.

J is TRBJ2-7 and V is TRBV2; 9 bases line up with TRBD1. J gave up 3 bases and V 6 bases, and 6 bases lay outside the gene matches. CDR3 size: 14 residues. Germline V gives CDR1 SNHLY, CDR2 FYNNEI. CDR3 nucleotides: TGTGCCAGCAGAAAAACAGGGGGCGGCTACGAGCAGTACTTC. It translates to CASRKTGGGYEQYF.

With regard to this clone: Its ends do not fully match the called genes, so a read error is possible. The genes are TRBV5-4 and TRBJ1-5; TRBD1 agrees at 10 bases. CDR1 SGHNT and CDR2 YYREEE come from the germline V gene (reference sequence). The CDR3 is 13 amino acids. CDR3 in DNA: TGTGCCGGCAGCTCGGGACAGGGGAGGCCCCAGCATTTT. Translating gives CAGSSGQGRPQHF.

The J gene is TRBJ1-5, the V gene TRBV6-1; D ambiguous. CDR1 and CDR2 from the germline V gene are MNHNS and SASEGT. V lost 8 bases, J lost 0 bases, and 11 bases lay in between. The length of the CDR3 is 14 residues. This CDR3 reads CASRTGNSNQPQHF. CDR3 DNA: TGTGCCAGCCGAACGGGGAATAGCAATCAGCCCCAGCATTTT.

V is TRBV2 and J is TRBJ2-5, with TRBD1 as a possible D gene (6 bases). The J call may not be correct, given that the DNA end is closer to TRBJ2-7. The CDR3 consists of 12 residues. Germline V gives CDR1 SNHLY, CDR2 FYNNEI. The CDR3 loop is CASRDTPYEQYF. The CDR3 nucleotides read TGTGCCAGCCGGGACACACCCTACGAGCAGTACTTC.

CDR3 loop: CASSSTGREGTDTQYF. Written as DNA, the CDR3 is TGCGCCAGCAGCTCGACTGGGCGGGAGGGCACAGATACGCAGTATTTT. This sequence joins TRBV5-1 and TRBJ2-3; TRBD2 matches 8 bases. The V gene end was trimmed by 3 bases and the J gene end by 1 base; junction bases not matched to a gene: 7. The germline V gene has CDR1 SGHRS and CDR2 YFSETQ. The CDR3 extends over 16 amino acids.

The rearrangement links TRBV2 to TRBJ2-7; possibly TRBD2 for D (6 bases). V shed 6 bases and J shed 2 bases, with 14 bases lying between them. The CDR3 is 14 amino acids. Per germline, CDR1 SNHLY and CDR2 FYNNEI. As DNA, the CDR3 is TGTGCCAGCAGCGGGGGACTGGGGACCTACGAGCAGTACTTC. Translated, it gives CASSGGLGTYEQYF.

The chain has TRBV9 and TRBJ1-1; the D gene is possibly TRBD1 (5 bases). Trimming removed 2 bases at V and 0 bases at J, with 26 bases between. CDR1 and CDR2 (germline): SGDLS, YYNGEE. The CDR3 is 20 residues long. The CDR3 reads CASSVGHLPGRDLMNTEAFF. CDR3 coding DNA: TGTGCCAGCAGCGTCGGCCACCTCCCGGGCAGGGATCTCATGAACACTGAAGCTTTCTTT. Combining the CDR3 with reference TRBV9 and TRBJ1-1 gives the whole variable domain DSGVTQTPKHLITATGQRVTLRCSPRSGDLSVYWYQQSLDQGLQFLIQYYNGEERAKGNILERFSAQQFPDLHSELNLSSLELGDSALYFCASSVGHLPGRDLMNTEAFFGQGTRLTVV.

This chain joins TRBV2 and TRBJ1-5; 8 bases fit TRBD1. The length of the CDR3 is 14 residues. V trimming: 0 bases; J trimming: 9 bases; junction bases outside the gene matches: 4. Germline V gene sequence: CDR1 SNHLY, CDR2 FYNNEI. CDR3 sequence (DNA): TGTGCCAGCAGTGAAGCGGGACAGGCTCTGCCCCAGCATTTT. It codes for CASSEAGQALPQHF.

The V and J genes are TRBV4-1 and TRBJ1-2, with D possibly matching TRBD1 (5 bases). The CDR3 is 17 residues long. CDR1 is MGHRA, CDR2 YSYEKL, per germline. Deletions cut 0 bases from V and 5 bases from J, with 19 bases between. This CDR3 is CASSQDLRRGEGYGYTF. Written as DNA, the CDR3 is TGCGCCAGCAGCCAAGACCTAAGGAGGGGAGAAGGGTATGGCTACACCTTC.

This chain joins TRBV2 and TRBJ1-2, with D possibly being TRBD1 (5 bases). Germline-derived CDR1 and CDR2 are SNHLY and FYNNEI. Trimming took 1 base from V and 4 from J, leaving 10 bases between them. The CDR3 contains 14 residues. The CDR3 sequence is CASSEEGRTYGYTF. The DNA for the CDR3 is TGTGCCAGCAGTGAAGAGGGACGAACCTATGGCTACACCTTC.

The chain is built from TRBV21-1 and TRBJ2-3; the D call of TRBD2 is as the table states it, not checked on the DNA. TRBV21-1 is annotated as a pseudogene. This CDR3 comprises 18 residues. The CDR3 is CASSKVGTSGRTLDTQYF. DNA of the CDR3: TGTGCCAGCAGCAAAGTGGGGACTAGCGGGCGTACCTTAGATACGCAGTATTTT.

This chain joins TRBV10-2 and TRBJ2-3; the D gene is possibly TRBD2 (7 bases). V lost 0 bases, J lost 0 bases, and 13 bases lay in between. This CDR3 is built from 17 residues. The germline gives CDR1 WSHSY, CDR2 SAAADI. The CDR3 reads CASSESRGGVSTDTQYF. Written as DNA, the CDR3 is TGCGCCAGCAGTGAGTCGAGAGGGGGGGTGAGCACAGATACGCAGTATTTT.

The chain couples TRBV30 to TRBJ1-2, with 7 bases fitting TRBD1. The J segment lost 3 bases and the V segment lost 2 bases, leaving 3 bases of the junction unmatched. This CDR3 has 13 amino acids. In germline, CDR1 is GTSNPN, CDR2 SVGIG (reference sequence). The CDR3 spells CAWSKGADYGYTF. The CDR3 nucleotides are TGTGCCTGGAGTAAGGGGGCGGACTATGGCTACACCTTC.

This sequence joins TRBV7-2 and TRBJ2-7; D call uncertain. The V gene lost 6 bases and the J gene lost 3 bases, with 6 bases spanning the gap. The CDR3 spans 11 residues. Germline CDR1 is SGHTA and CDR2 is FQGNSA. CDR3 sequence reads: CASRNLYEQYF. The CDR3, as DNA: TGTGCCAGCAGAAACCTCTACGAGCAGTACTTC.